The 20 T cell receptor beta chains below all came from one sample that was sequenced in a study of technical replicates of blood from four donors. Assay: immunoSEQ multiplex PCR; the TCRdb copy retains only in-frame clones and omits some. The sample shows around 63,000 clones, 98% of them seen only once. Sequencing was done on a sample of T cells isolated from PBMCs. The receptor source for this set is a human donor in good health.

The chain has TRBV7-9 and TRBJ2-7; the match to TRBD2 covers 9 bases. The CDR3 covers 15 residues. V lost 1 base and J lost 7; bases outside the gene matches: 8. Germline V gives CDR1 SEHNR, CDR2 FQNEAQ (reference sequence). CDR3 sequence (DNA): TGTGCCAGCAGCTTAGGACTAGCGGTCTCGAGGGAGCAGTACTTC. It is translated as CASSLGLAVSREQYF.

V gene TRBV5-4 combines with J gene TRBJ2-7; a possible D gene is TRBD2 (5 bases). This CDR3 spans 15 amino acids. Germline V gives CDR1 SGHNT, CDR2 YYREEE (reference sequence). The V and J ends lost 3 bases and 6 bases respectively, with 19 bases between them. In nucleotides, the CDR3 is TGTGCCAGCAGCTATGCTAGCCTTGTCTCTGGCGAGCAGTACTTC. This sequence encodes CASSYASLVSGEQYF.

The CDR3 coding sequence is TGCAGCGTCCGGACTAGCGGGGTTAGCACAGATACGCAGTATTTT. Translated, it gives CSVRTSGVSTDTQYF. This chain connects TRBV29-1 to TRBJ2-3, with 12 nucleotides matching TRBD2. The CDR3 is 15 residues long. CDR1 is SQVTM, CDR2 ANQGSEA, per germline. Losses at the gene ends were 6 bases for V and 0 bases for J; bases not matched to a gene: 4.

The chain employs TRBV30 and TRBJ1-1; TRBD1 is a possible D gene (5 bases). Trimming took 8 bases from V and 4 from J, leaving 17 bases between them. The CDR3 extends over 13 amino acids. Germline CDR1 reads GTSNPN; CDR2 reads SVGIG (reference sequence). The CDR3 region has the DNA TGTGCCGGATTAGGGGCCGTGGGCACTGAAGCTTTCTTT. It translates to CAGLGAVGTEAFF. The whole variable domain, remainder taken from reference TRBV30 and TRBJ1-1, is SQTIHQWPATLVQPVGSPLSLECTVEGTSNPNLYWYRQAAGRGLQLLFYSVGIGQISSEVPQNLSASRPQDRQFILSSKKLLLSDSGFYLCAGLGAVGTEAFFGQGTRLTVV.

The chain couples TRBV5-1 to TRBJ2-5; D perhaps matches TRBD1 (6 bases). Germline CDR1 is SGHRS and CDR2 is YFSETQ. The length of the CDR3 is 14 residues. Deletions cut 2 bases from V and 5 bases from J, with 13 bases between. The CDR3 loop reads CASSLGRTGETQYF. CDR3 DNA sequence: TGCGCCAGCAGCTTAGGCCGAACAGGGGAGACCCAGTACTTC.

The genes are TRBV4-2 and TRBJ2-5; TRBD1 aligns across 7 bases. The CDR3 extends over 15 amino acids. V was pared by 0 bases and J by 4 bases, with 5 bases of the junction left unmatched. Germline V gene sequence: CDR1 LGHNA, CDR2 YNFKEQ. The CDR3: CASSQDRGSLETQYF. The CDR3, as DNA: TGTGCCAGCAGCCAAGACAGGGGGTCCTTAGAGACCCAGTACTTC.

The chain links TRBV13 to TRBJ2-1; TRBD2 matches 10 bases. Trimming at V came to 6 bases and at J to 0 bases, leaving 2 bases not matched to a gene. CDR1 is PRHDT and CDR2 is FYEKMQ in the germline V gene (reference sequence). The CDR3 length is 15 residues. The CDR3 protein is CASRPSGSSYNEQFF. The CDR3 bases are TGTGCCAGCAGACCTAGCGGGAGCTCCTACAATGAGCAGTTCTTC.

J is TRBJ1-2 and V is TRBV6-5; 10 nucleotides agree with TRBD1. V was clipped by 4 bases and J by 11 bases; unmatched bases: 13. Germline lookup yields CDR1 MNHEY and CDR2 SVGAGI. The CDR3 contains 15 residues. Here the CDR3 reads CASSSSSERQGAYTF. The CDR3 bases are TGTGCCAGCAGTTCCTCCTCCGAACGACAGGGGGCGTACACCTTC.

The genes are TRBV4-2 and TRBJ2-3; no clear D gene. The V gene lost 3 bases and the J gene lost 3 bases, with 10 bases spanning the gap. CDR1 and CDR2 from the germline V gene are LGHNA and YNFKEQ. The CDR3 sequence is 14 residues long. The CDR3 nucleotides are TGTGCCAGCAGCCAGACACTCGCGACAGATACGCAGTATTTT. This codes for CASSQTLATDTQYF.

This sequence joins TRBV2 and TRBJ1-2; 8 bases map to TRBD1. V gave up 6 bases and J gave up 7 bases; unmatched junction bases: 7. The CDR3 is 13 residues long. Germline loops: CDR1 SNHLY, CDR2 FYNNEI. CDR3 DNA sequence: TGTGCCAGCAGAAACCAGGGGGCCCCTGGCTACACCTTC. It specifies CASRNQGAPGYTF. Full variable domain (rest looked up from reference TRBV2 and TRBJ1-2): EPEVTQTPSHQVTQMGQEVILRCVPISNHLYFYWYRQILGQKVEFLVSFYNNEISEKSEIFDDQFSVERPDGSNFTLKIRSTKLEDSAMYFCASRNQGAPGYTFGSGTRLTVV.

This chain joins TRBV28 and TRBJ2-3, with TRBD1 as a possible D gene (6 bases). The CDR3 runs 14 residues. The germline V and J ends were trimmed by 10 bases and 4 bases, with 18 bases remaining between them. Germline loops: CDR1 MDHEN, CDR2 SYDVKM. DNA of the CDR3: TGTGCCACCATAGCCGGGACAAATTCAGATACGCAGTATTTT. This encodes CATIAGTNSDTQYF.

The chain recombines TRBV6-4 with TRBJ1-1, with 9 nucleotides matching TRBD1. CDR1 MRHNA and CDR2 SNTAGT come from the germline V gene. This CDR3 region has 13 residues. V lost 8 bases to trimming and J lost 1 base; unmatched junction nucleotides: 2. The CDR3 bases are TGTGCCAGCGGGGACAGGGCGAACACTGAAGCTTTCTTT. Amino acid sequence: CASGDRANTEAFF.

This chain joins TRBV10-3 and TRBJ2-1, with 15 positions matching TRBD2. Germline lookup yields CDR1 ENHRY and CDR2 SYGVKD. The CDR3 is made up of 18 amino acids. The J segment lost 2 bases and the V segment lost 6 bases, leaving 8 bases of the junction unmatched. In DNA form, the CDR3 reads TGTGCCATCAGCAGGACTAGCGGGAGGGATGTCGCCTACAATGAGCAGTTCTTC. It is translated as CAISRTSGRDVAYNEQFF.

V is TRBV5-4 and J is TRBJ1-3; maybe TRBD1 (6 bases). The CDR3 totals 16 residues. CDR1 is SGHNT, CDR2 YYREEE, per germline (reference sequence). V lost 3 bases, J lost 0 bases, and 13 bases lay in between. The CDR3 loop is CASSYQGLNSGNTIYF. CDR3 DNA sequence: TGTGCCAGCAGCTACCAGGGGTTAAACTCTGGAAACACCATATATTTT.

A few counts support this clone. The CDR3 nucleotides are TGCGCCAGCAGTCTAGACAGGGGGCCCAATGAGCAGTTCTTC. This encodes CASSLDRGPNEQFF. This rearrangement joins TRBV5-1 to TRBJ2-1; 10 nucleotides line up with TRBD1. V dropped 5 bases and J dropped 6; count of bases not matched to a gene: 5. Germline assignment: CDR1 SGHRS and CDR2 YFSETQ. The length of the CDR3 is 14 residues. Supplemented by reference TRBV5-1 and TRBJ2-1, the full variable domain reads KAGVTQTPRYLIKTRGQQVTLSCSPISGHRSVSWYQQTPGQGLQFLFEYFSETQRNKGNFPGRFSGRQFSNSRSEMNVSTLELGDSALYLCASSLDRGPNEQFFGPGTRLTVL.

The chain recombines TRBV5-1 with TRBJ2-5; TRBD2 aligns across 7 bases. The CDR3 contains 16 residues. Germline V gene lookup returns CDR1 SGHRS and CDR2 YFSETQ. V dropped 4 bases and J dropped 2; count of bases not matched to a gene: 11. CDR3 sequence: CASSRGVGREQETQYF. CDR3 coding DNA: TGCGCCAGCAGCAGAGGGGTGGGGAGGGAGCAAGAGACCCAGTACTTC.

The chain combines TRBV7-2 with TRBJ2-1; 7 bases match TRBD2. The CDR3 covers 16 residues. Germline trimming cut 3 bases from V and 0 bases from J; bases unmatched to any gene: 5. The germline gives CDR1 SGHTA, CDR2 FQGNSA. The CDR3 DNA reads TGTGCCAGCAGCTTTGGTCGCGGGGGCTCCTACAATGAGCAGTTCTTC. This translates into CASSFGRGGSYNEQFF.

CDR3 in DNA: TGTGCCACCAGCGTCAGACTAGCGGGAGCCTACAATGAGCAGTTCTTC. This sequence encodes CATSVRLAGAYNEQFF. The chain carries TRBV15 and TRBJ2-1; TRBD2 aligns across 12 bases. The V gene end was trimmed by 5 bases and the J gene end by 2 bases; junction bases not matched to a gene: 4. CDR3 size: 16 residues. The germline V gene encodes CDR1 LNHNV and CDR2 YYDKDF (reference sequence).

The chain uses TRBV11-3 and TRBJ2-1; D possibly corresponds to TRBD2 (5 bases). Germline CDR1 SGHNT, CDR2 YENEEA. The CDR3 sequence is 15 residues long. Trimming shortened V by 0 bases and J by 4 bases, and 10 bases separated the two germline ends. CDR3 DNA sequence: TGTGCCAGCAGCTTAGACCTCGGAGGTTACAATGAGCAGTTCTTC. Protein sequence: CASSLDLGGYNEQFF. Variable domain in full (rest from reference TRBV11-3 and TRBJ2-1): EAGVVQSPRYKIIEKKQPVAFWCNPISGHNTLYWYLQNLGQGPELLIRYENEEAVDDSQLPKDRFSAERLKGVDSTLKIQPAELGDSAVYLCASSLDLGGYNEQFFGPGTRLTVL.

CDR3 in DNA: TGCGCCAGCACCTCCGGGACAGGGGACAATGAGCAGTTCTTC. As protein: CASTSGTGDNEQFF. This chain uses TRBV10-1 with TRBJ2-1; 10 bases fit TRBD1. This CDR3 region has 14 residues. The trim removed 7 bases at V and 5 bases at J, leaving 5 bases unmatched. From germline, CDR1 is WNHNN and CDR2 SYGVQD (reference sequence).